This T cell receptor beta chain originates from a study of T-cell memory formation after mild COVID-19. At the level of the study: TCR clustering was largely donor specific.

Each CDR3 protein gets one entry after TCRdb re-called the 5' RACE reads with MiXCR. This sample yields roughly 600,000 distinct CDR3 sequences, of which approximately 19% are seen a single time; about 12% belongs to the top ten. Trimming removed 0 bases from V and 4 bases from J; junction bases left unmatched: 7. Per the germline V gene, CDR1 is SQVTM and CDR2 is ANQGSEA. This CDR3 is 15 amino acids long. This clonotype was detected a few times. Specimen: PBMCs or a T cell subset sorted from them (not recorded which). The chain combines TRBV29-1 with TRBJ2-7, with TRBD1 matching 9 bases. The clonotype comes from an adult woman who had mild COVID-19 (a few samples of this study predate the infection). Cell type and time point are not known. The CDR3 loop reads CSVEDRTGVAYEQYF. Here the CDR3 DNA reads TGCAGCGTTGAAGACCGGACAGGGGTCGCGTACGAGCAGTACTTC.